Each of the 30 T cell receptor beta chains below was sequenced from the same sample in a study of blood T cells in healthy people across ages. Through a sample-barcoded 5' primer and a J-beta primer mix, a second PCR was run for 7 to 11 cycles. TCRdb fed the 5' RACE reads into MiXCR, producing one record per CDR3 protein. The sample has 780,000 or so distinct CDR3 sequences; about 48% are singletons. The specimen sequenced was blood. The source of these receptors is a man older than 75 in good health.

This rearrangement joins TRBV5-6 to TRBJ2-5; TRBD2 might be the D (6 bases). The better agreement between TRBJ2-7 and the DNA end casts doubt on the J call. The CDR3 extends over 15 amino acids. The V gene's germline CDR1 is SGHDT and CDR2 YYEEEE. The CDR3 region has the DNA TGTGCCAGCAGGAATCGGCTAGCGAATCCCTACGAGCAGTACTTC. Translated, it gives CASRNRLANPYEQYF.

The genes are TRBV4-2 and TRBJ1-2; D is perhaps TRBD1 (6 bases). The length of the CDR3 is 13 residues. Germline V gene data show CDR1 as LGHNA and CDR2 as YNFKEQ. V lost 2 bases and J lost 4, with 8 bases in between. In DNA, the CDR3 is TGTGCCAGCAGCCAAAGGGGGGGCTATGGCTACACCTTC. Protein sequence: CASSQRGGYGYTF.

This clonotype was seen more than once but under ten times. The chain employs TRBV3-1 and TRBJ2-1; D is unresolved. The V gene lost 0 bases and the J gene lost 5 bases, with 11 bases spanning the gap. Germline-derived CDR1 and CDR2 are LGHDT and YNNKEL (reference sequence). CDR3 length: 15 residues. CDR3 in amino acids: CASSQDMKYHNEQFF. CDR3 coding DNA: TGTGCCAGCAGCCAAGATATGAAGTATCACAATGAGCAGTTCTTC.

The chain carries TRBV24-1 and TRBJ2-5; 7 bases are a match to TRBD1. The CDR3 runs 15 residues. Trimming took 1 base from V and 2 from J; bases not matched to a gene: 3. Germline lookup yields CDR1 KGHDR and CDR2 SFDVKD. The CDR3 DNA reads as TGTGCCACCAGTGATTTTGGACAGGTACAAGAGACCCAGTACTTC. This translates into CATSDFGQVQETQYF.

The chain has TRBV5-1 and TRBJ2-1, with D unresolved. The germline V and J ends were trimmed by 0 bases and 3 bases, with 16 bases remaining between them. CDR3 length: 17 residues. Germline CDR1 is SGHRS and CDR2 is YFSETQ. CDR3 protein: CASSLGVRQGGYNEQFF. Written as DNA, the CDR3 is TGCGCCAGCAGCTTGGGGGTCAGACAAGGTGGCTACAATGAGCAGTTCTTC. Combining the CDR3 with reference TRBV5-1 and TRBJ2-1 gives the whole variable domain KAGVTQTPRYLIKTRGQQVTLSCSPISGHRSVSWYQQTPGQGLQFLFEYFSETQRNKGNFPGRFSGRQFSNSRSEMNVSTLELGDSALYLCASSLGVRQGGYNEQFFGPGTRLTVL.

CDR3 amino acids: CSGSTGIEAFF. The CDR3 DNA is TGCAGCGGTTCGACAGGGATTGAAGCTTTCTTT. This chain links TRBV29-1 with TRBJ1-1, with 7 bases matching TRBD1. V lost 7 bases and J lost 7; bases outside the gene matches: 6. The CDR3 is made up of 11 amino acids. Germline V gives CDR1 SQVTM, CDR2 ANQGSEA.

The rearrangement uses TRBV27 and TRBJ2-7, with 8 positions matching TRBD1. The length of the CDR3 is 17 residues. Germline V gene data show CDR1 as MNHEY and CDR2 as SMNVEV (reference sequence). Trimming took 6 bases from V and 2 from J; bases not matched to a gene: 15. In DNA, the CDR3 is TGTGCCAGCAGCCCCCGCCCTTCTTGGACAGGGACCTACGAGCAGTACTTC. Translating it yields CASSPRPSWTGTYEQYF.

The chain combines TRBV21-1 with TRBJ2-5. TRBV21-1 is an annotated pseudogene. The CDR3 covers 13 residues. The CDR3 spells CATFHGLTETQYF. The DNA of the CDR3 is TGTGCCACGTTCCACGGTCTTACAGAGACCCAGTACTTC.

About this clonotype itself: A much larger clone differs by one base, so this may be a read error. This chain joins TRBV7-9 and TRBJ2-1; 8 bases are shared with TRBD1. V was clipped by 3 bases and J by 5 bases; unmatched bases: 9. Looked up from germline, CDR1 is SEHNR and CDR2 is FQNEAQ (reference sequence). The CDR3 sequence is 16 residues long. In DNA, the CDR3 is TGTGCCAGCAGCTTCGGACAGGGAAGGTCCAACAATGAGCAGTTCTTC. This codes for CASSFGQGRSNNEQFF. The whole variable domain, filled in from reference TRBV7-9 and TRBJ2-1, reads DTGVSQNPRHKITKRGQNVTFRCDPISEHNRLYWYRQTLGQGPEFLTYFQNEAQLEKSRLLSDRFSAERPKGSFSTLEIQRTEQGDSAMYLCASSFGQGRSNNEQFFGPGTRLTVL.

This clonotype was seen only a few times. The gene calls are TRBV4-2 and TRBJ2-5; D call uncertain. The germline V and J ends were trimmed by 1 base and 5 bases, with 11 bases remaining between them. CDR1 is LGHNA and CDR2 is YNFKEQ in the germline V gene. The CDR3 has 14 residues. The CDR3: CASSQGAGVETQYF. The DNA for the CDR3 is TGTGCCAGCAGCCAAGGTGCAGGAGTTGAGACCCAGTACTTC.

The V and J genes are TRBV6-5 and TRBJ2-1; no reliable D call. Trimming stripped 3 bases from V and 4 bases from J, with 13 bases between. The CDR3 is 15 residues long. Per the germline V gene, CDR1 is MNHEY and CDR2 is SVGAGI. The CDR3 protein is CASSYNYGPYNEQFF. Written as DNA, the CDR3 is TGTGCCAGCAGTTATAATTACGGGCCTTACAATGAGCAGTTCTTC.

This clonotype came up many times. The chain combines TRBV7-3 with TRBJ2-3; D not resolved. This CDR3 contains 13 residues. Germline V gene lookup returns CDR1 SGHTA and CDR2 FQGTGA. V lost 2 bases and J 3 bases, leaving 6 bases between the germline ends. CDR3 DNA: TGTGCCAGCAGCTTATTTGGGACAGATACGCAGTATTTT. Protein sequence: CASSLFGTDTQYF.

Here the CDR3 reads CSAWTGSSYNEQFF. The DNA for the CDR3 is TGCAGTGCTTGGACAGGTAGCTCCTACAATGAGCAGTTCTTC. The chain links TRBV20-1 to TRBJ2-1, with TRBD1 identical over 7 bases. CDR1 is DFQATT, CDR2 SNEGSKA, per germline (reference sequence). The length of the CDR3 is 14 residues. J lost 0 bases, V lost 5 bases, and 4 bases had no gene match.

The rearrangement links TRBV2 to TRBJ2-1; weak D call: TRBD1 (5 bases). Trimming removed 6 bases at V and 10 bases at J, with 16 bases between. This CDR3 has 13 residues. CDR1 SNHLY and CDR2 FYNNEI come from the germline V gene. The CDR3 DNA reads TGTGCCAGCAGCTCGCGACAGTCCTACGAGCAGTTCTTC. This gives the protein CASSSRQSYEQFF.

This chain joins TRBV5-1 and TRBJ2-4; D is perhaps TRBD2 (6 bases). Judging by the DNA end, TRBJ2-7 fits better; the J call may be wrong. The V gene's germline CDR1 is SGHRS and CDR2 YFSETQ. The CDR3 has 15 residues. DNA of the CDR3: TGCGCCAGCAGATTGAGTCCGGGGGAGGCCTACGAGCAGTACTTC. This translates into CASRLSPGEAYEQYF.

There are a few counts of this clonotype. This rearrangement joins TRBV6-2 or TRBV6-3 to TRBJ1-2; D remains ambiguous. The CDR3 runs 13 residues. Trimming left V 5 bases short and J 4 bases short, with 11 bases between. The germline gives CDR1 MNHEY, CDR2 SVGEGT. CDR3 in DNA: TGTGCCAGCAGTGGCGAACGTTTCTATGGCTACACCTTC. Its translation: CASSGERFYGYTF.

The chain joins TRBV20-1 to TRBJ2-5; 8 positions match TRBD1. Losses at the gene ends were 3 bases for V and 1 base for J; bases not matched to a gene: 7. The CDR3 loop spans 15 amino acids. Germline V gene data show CDR1 as DFQATT and CDR2 as SNEGSKA (reference sequence). In nucleotides, the CDR3 is TGCAGTGCTAGTCCTACAGGGGGACCCCAAGAGACCCAGTACTTC. Its translation: CSASPTGGPQETQYF.

The V gene is TRBV20-1, the J gene TRBJ2-1, with a weak D call TRBD2 (6 bases). Germline V gene lookup returns CDR1 DFQATT and CDR2 SNEGSKA (reference sequence). The CDR3 runs 14 residues. V was clipped by 1 base and J by 4 bases, with 11 bases between them. CDR3: CSARAGRSYNEQFF. The CDR3 DNA is TGCAGTGCTAGAGCGGGGAGGAGTTACAATGAGCAGTTCTTC.

V is TRBV6-2 or TRBV6-3 and J is TRBJ2-1; TRBD2 agrees at 7 bases. CDR3 length equals 16 residues. The germline CDR1 and CDR2 sequences are MNHEY and SVGEGT. The V gene end was trimmed by 2 bases and the J gene end by 7 bases; junction bases not matched to a gene: 11. The DNA of the CDR3 is TGTGCCAGCAGTTACGTTGGCGGGGGTATTAGGAATGAGCAGTTCTTC. Translated: CASSYVGGGIRNEQFF.

The chain uses TRBV5-4 and TRBJ2-4, with TRBD1 identical over 10 bases. The CDR3 runs 18 residues. Germline V lookup: CDR1 SGHNT, CDR2 YYREEE (reference sequence). V trimming: 5 bases; J trimming: 0 bases; junction bases outside the gene matches: 11. The CDR3 DNA reads TGTGCCAGCAGTTCCGGGACAGGGGTGGGATTAGCCAAAAACATTCAGTACTTC. It yields the protein CASSSGTGVGLAKNIQYF.

The rearrangement uses TRBV11-2 and TRBJ2-5; 8 bases align to TRBD1. This CDR3 region has 16 residues. Germline trimming cut 0 bases from V and 5 bases from J; bases unmatched to any gene: 8. Germline V lookup: CDR1 SGHAT, CDR2 FQNNGV. The CDR3 spells CASSLDSRQGRETQYF. CDR3 DNA: TGTGCCAGCAGCTTAGATAGTCGACAGGGGAGGGAGACCCAGTACTTC. Full variable domain (remainder filled in from reference TRBV11-2 and TRBJ2-5): EAGVAQSPRYKIIEKRQSVAFWCNPISGHATLYWYQQILGQGPKLLIQFQNNGVVDDSQLPKDRFSAERLKGVDSTLKIQPAKLEDSAVYLCASSLDSRQGRETQYFGPGTRLLVL.

This chain's CDR3 is CSVEEWIYNEQFF. CDR3 DNA: TGCAGCGTTGAAGAGTGGATTTACAATGAGCAGTTCTTC. The chain recombines TRBV29-1 with TRBJ2-1; D unclear. The V end lost 0 bases, the J end lost 4 bases, and 7 bases lay between the germline ends. This CDR3 has 13 amino acids. The germline CDR1 and CDR2 sequences are SQVTM and ANQGSEA.

This clonotype was counted only a few times. The V gene is TRBV7-2, the J gene TRBJ1-2; D is undetermined. The CDR3 has 15 amino acids. V was trimmed by 1 base and J by 0 bases, leaving 9 bases between them. Germline assignment: CDR1 SGHTA and CDR2 FQGNSA. The CDR3 protein is CASSLEGGTNYGYTF. The CDR3 DNA sequence: TGTGCCAGCAGCTTAGAGGGAGGGACTAACTATGGCTACACCTTC.

J is TRBJ2-4 and V is TRBV20-1; TRBD2 agrees at 8 bases. The J call may be faulty, since TRBJ2-7 better matches the DNA end. The CDR3 contains 17 residues. Germline loops: CDR1 DFQATT, CDR2 SNEGSKA (reference sequence). The CDR3 region has the DNA TGCAGTGCCGTGCCTAGCGGGCGGGCCGCGTATTTCGCCGAGCAGTACTTC. Its protein is CSAVPSGRAAYFAEQYF.

This clonotype was seen only a few times. The chain uses TRBV29-1 and TRBJ2-5, with D hard to call. Between the trimmed V and J ends, which lost 6 bases and 0 bases, there was a span of 11 bases. The germline V gene has CDR1 SQVTM and CDR2 ANQGSEA. The CDR3 runs 13 residues. The CDR3 coding sequence is TGCAGCGTCGGCGGCAGGAACCAAGAGACCCAGTACTTC. It specifies CSVGGRNQETQYF.

J is TRBJ1-6 and V is TRBV7-9; D might be TRBD1 (5 bases). This CDR3 spans 13 amino acids. Germline assignment: CDR1 SEHNR and CDR2 FQNEAQ (reference sequence). Trimming stripped 8 bases from V and 10 bases from J, with 15 bases between. This CDR3 reads CASPWGDRSPLHF. The CDR3 DNA reads TGTGCCAGCCCGTGGGGGGATCGCTCACCCCTCCACTTT.

The chain has TRBV4-2 and TRBJ2-4, with a tentative D call TRBD1 (6 bases). CDR1 is LGHNA and CDR2 is YNFKEQ in the germline V gene. The CDR3 sequence is 20 residues long. Trimming took 1 base from V and 0 from J, leaving 22 bases between them. The CDR3 bases are TGTGCCAGCAGCCAAGCAACTCGAACCCCGGGACACGTAGCCAAAAACATTCAGTACTTC. Its translation is CASSQATRTPGHVAKNIQYF.

This clonotype was observed many times. The chain combines TRBV28 with TRBJ1-4; D may be TRBD1 (5 bases). V was clipped by 6 bases and J by 7 bases, with 18 bases between them. The CDR3 consists of 15 residues. Per the germline V gene, CDR1 is MDHEN and CDR2 is SYDVKM. CDR3 amino acids: CASRRARAGPEKLFF. The CDR3 bases are TGTGCCAGCAGACGAGCCAGGGCAGGACCTGAAAAACTGTTTTTT.

This rearrangement joins TRBV6-5 to TRBJ1-1, with D possibly TRBD1 on 5 matching bases. CDR1 MNHEY and CDR2 SVGAGI come from the germline V gene. With 7 bases removed from V and 1 base from J, the gap between germline ends came to 16 bases. The CDR3 has 15 amino acids. Here the CDR3 reads CASTLVTGGNTEAFF. The CDR3 region has the DNA TGTGCCAGCACCCTCGTCACAGGTGGGAACACTGAAGCTTTCTTT.

The V call is TRBV5-1, the J call TRBJ2-7, with TRBD2 matching over 8 bases. Germline CDR1 and CDR2: SGHRS and YFSETQ. V gave up 4 bases and J gave up 3 bases; unmatched junction bases: 9. The CDR3 runs to 15 residues. The CDR3 nucleotides read TGCGCCAGCAGCCTACGGAGTAGCGGGGTCTACGAGCAGTACTTC. The encoded protein is CASSLRSSGVYEQYF.